The 2 T cell receptor beta chains below were found in one sample sequenced in a study of CD8 T cells in Susac syndrome. The RNA input was about 0.5 to 1 ug, and it was reverse transcribed with random hexamers. TCRdb used MiXCR to reprocess the immunoSEQ multiplex PCR reads, holding one entry per CDR3 protein. The table shows approximately 170,000 distinct CDR3 sequences, with 93% occurring only once. The sequencing sample was made of CD4+ T cells from PBMCs. The origin of the receptors is a human donor in good health.

This chain links TRBV5-1 with TRBJ2-2; 8 bases are shared with TRBD2. The CDR3 length is 17 residues. The germline gives CDR1 SGHRS, CDR2 YFSETQ. V shed 1 base and J 0 bases; nucleotides not matched to a gene: 5. CDR3 loop: CASSLLSGVTNTGELFF. CDR3 sequence (DNA): TGCGCCAGCAGCTTGCTTAGCGGGGTAACGAACACCGGGGAGCTGTTTTTT.

The chain employs TRBV7-2 and TRBJ1-4; D call uncertain. CDR1 is SGHTA and CDR2 is FQGNSA in the germline V gene. CDR3 length equals 13 residues. Trimming took 5 bases from V and 8 from J, leaving 12 bases between them. The CDR3 coding sequence is TGTGCCAGCAGCGTCCGGGTACAGGAAAAACTGTTTTTT. Translating gives CASSVRVQEKLFF.